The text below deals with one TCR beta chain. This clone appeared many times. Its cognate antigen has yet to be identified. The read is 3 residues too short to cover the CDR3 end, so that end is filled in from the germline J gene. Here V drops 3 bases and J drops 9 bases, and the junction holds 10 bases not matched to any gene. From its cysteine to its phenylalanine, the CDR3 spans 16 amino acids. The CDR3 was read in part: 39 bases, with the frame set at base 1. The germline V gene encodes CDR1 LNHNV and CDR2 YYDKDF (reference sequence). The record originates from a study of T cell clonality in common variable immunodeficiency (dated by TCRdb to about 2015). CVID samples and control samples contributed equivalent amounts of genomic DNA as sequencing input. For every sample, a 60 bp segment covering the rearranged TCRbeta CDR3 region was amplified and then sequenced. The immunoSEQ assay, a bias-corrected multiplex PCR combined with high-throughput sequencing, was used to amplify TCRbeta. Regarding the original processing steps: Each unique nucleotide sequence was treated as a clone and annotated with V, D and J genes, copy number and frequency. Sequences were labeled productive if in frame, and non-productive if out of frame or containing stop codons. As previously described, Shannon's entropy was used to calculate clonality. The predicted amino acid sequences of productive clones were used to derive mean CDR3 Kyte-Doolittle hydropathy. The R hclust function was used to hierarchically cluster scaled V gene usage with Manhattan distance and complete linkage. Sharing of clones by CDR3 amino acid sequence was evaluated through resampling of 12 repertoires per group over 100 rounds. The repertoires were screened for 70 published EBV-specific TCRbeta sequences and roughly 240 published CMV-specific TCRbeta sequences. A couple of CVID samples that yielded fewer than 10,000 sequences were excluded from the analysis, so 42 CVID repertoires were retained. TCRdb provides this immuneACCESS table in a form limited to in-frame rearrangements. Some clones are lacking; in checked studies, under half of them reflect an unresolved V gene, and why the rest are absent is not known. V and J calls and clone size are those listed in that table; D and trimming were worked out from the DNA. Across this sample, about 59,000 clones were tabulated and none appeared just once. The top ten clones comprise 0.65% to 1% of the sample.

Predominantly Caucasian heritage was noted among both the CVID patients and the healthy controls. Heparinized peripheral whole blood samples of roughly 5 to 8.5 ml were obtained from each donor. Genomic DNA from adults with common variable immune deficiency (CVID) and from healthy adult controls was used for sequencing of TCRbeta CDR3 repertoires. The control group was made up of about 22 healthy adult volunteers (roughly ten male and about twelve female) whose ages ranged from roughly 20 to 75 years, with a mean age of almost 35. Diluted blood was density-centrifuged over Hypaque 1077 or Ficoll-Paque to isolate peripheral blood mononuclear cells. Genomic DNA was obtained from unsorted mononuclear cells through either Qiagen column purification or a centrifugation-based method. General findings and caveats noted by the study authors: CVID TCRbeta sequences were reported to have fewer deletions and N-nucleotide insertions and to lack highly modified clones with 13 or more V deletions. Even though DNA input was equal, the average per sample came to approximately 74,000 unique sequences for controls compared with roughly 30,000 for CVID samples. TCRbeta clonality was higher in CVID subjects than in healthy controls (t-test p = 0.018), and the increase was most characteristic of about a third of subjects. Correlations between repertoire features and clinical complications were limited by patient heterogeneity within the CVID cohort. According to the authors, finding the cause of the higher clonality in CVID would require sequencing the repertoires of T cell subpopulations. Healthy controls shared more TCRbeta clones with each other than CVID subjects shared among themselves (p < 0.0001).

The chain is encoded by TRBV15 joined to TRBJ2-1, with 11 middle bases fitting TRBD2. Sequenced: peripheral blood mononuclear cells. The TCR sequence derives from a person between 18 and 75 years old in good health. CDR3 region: CATSRVSGRALVEQFF. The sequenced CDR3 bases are TGTGCCACCAGCAGGGTTAGCGGGAGGGCGCTTGTTGAG.